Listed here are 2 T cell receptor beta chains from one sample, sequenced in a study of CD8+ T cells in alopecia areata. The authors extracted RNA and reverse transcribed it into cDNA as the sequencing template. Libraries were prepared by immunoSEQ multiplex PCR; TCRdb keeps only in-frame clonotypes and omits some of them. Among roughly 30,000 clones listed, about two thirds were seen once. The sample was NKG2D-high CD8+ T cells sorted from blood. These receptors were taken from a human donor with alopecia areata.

The CDR3: CASSGSLRWTQYF. The CDR3 region has the DNA TGTGCCAGCAGCGGGAGTTTACGATGGACCCAGTACTTC. This chain links TRBV5-6 with TRBJ2-5, with D possibly matching TRBD2 (5 bases). V dropped 4 bases and J dropped 7 bases, with 14 bases sitting between them. The CDR3 loop spans 13 amino acids. The V gene's germline CDR1 is SGHDT and CDR2 YYEEEE. The full variable domain, in which reference TRBV5-6 and TRBJ2-5 provide the parts outside the CDR3, is DAGVTQSPTHLIKTRGQQVTLRCSPKSGHDTVSWYQQALGQGPQFIFQYYEEEERQRGNFPDRFSGHQFPNYSSELNVNALLLGDSALYLCASSGSLRWTQYFGPGTRLLVL.

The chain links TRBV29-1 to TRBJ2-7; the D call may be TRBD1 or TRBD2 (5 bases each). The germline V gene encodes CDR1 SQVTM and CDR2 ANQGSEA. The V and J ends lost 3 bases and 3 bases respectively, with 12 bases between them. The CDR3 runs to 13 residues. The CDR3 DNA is TGCAGCGTTGATGTTCCAGGGAGCTACGAGCAGTACTTC. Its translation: CSVDVPGSYEQYF.